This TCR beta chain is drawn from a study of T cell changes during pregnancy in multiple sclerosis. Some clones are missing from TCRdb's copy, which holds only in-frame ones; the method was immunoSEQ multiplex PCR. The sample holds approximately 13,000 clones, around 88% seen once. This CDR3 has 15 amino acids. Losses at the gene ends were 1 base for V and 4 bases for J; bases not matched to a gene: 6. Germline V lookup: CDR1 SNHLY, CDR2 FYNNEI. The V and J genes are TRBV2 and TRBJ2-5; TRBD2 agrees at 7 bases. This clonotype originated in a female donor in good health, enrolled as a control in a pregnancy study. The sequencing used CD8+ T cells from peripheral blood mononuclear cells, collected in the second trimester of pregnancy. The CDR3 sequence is CASSEGTRSSETQYF. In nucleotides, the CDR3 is TGTGCCAGCAGTGAAGGGACTAGGAGTTCAGAGACCCAGTACTTC.